The present TCR beta chain was sequenced within a study of blood T cell repertoires in COVID-19. Study-level background: COVID-19 samples from acute and convalescent phases originated in the United States, Italy and Spain. Nucleic acid was either cDNA or gDNA, and it came from T cells, B-cell-depleted T cells, or PBMCs.

V lost 0 bases to trimming and J lost 9 bases, with 12 bases between them. The CDR3 totals 13 residues. From germline, CDR1 is GTSNPN and CDR2 SVGIG (reference sequence). In the original processing: Quantification of nucleated cells was approximated via reference gene primer amplification. Clones were read by immunoSEQ multiplex PCR, and TCRdb kept only the in-frame ones, dropping some. That table gives V, J and clone size, and the DNA gave D and trimming. Among some 140,000 clones listed, roughly four fifths were seen once. The chain links TRBV30 to TRBJ2-1; the D is unclear. The sequenced sample consisted of peripheral blood. This sequence was found in a man aged 80 or over with acute or convalescent COVID-19. The CDR3 coding sequence is TGTGCCTGGAGTGTAGAGTTAGTTGGTGAGCAGTTCTTC. It is translated as CAWSVELVGEQFF.